The rows below give T cell receptor beta chains drawn from one sample of a study of OX40 agonist ivuxolimab in advanced cancers. Method: immunoSEQ multiplex PCR; TCRdb's copy keeps in-frame clones and lacks some. The sample holds about 71,000 clones, roughly 81% seen once. This specimen consisted of CD4+ or CD8+ T cells sorted from blood, obtained in a trial of the OX40 agonist ivuxolimab. Source of these receptors: an adult with an advanced solid tumor such as melanoma, head and neck, liver or kidney cancer. The CDR3 runs from the conserved cysteine through the conserved F or W. The D gene is left open where the match is weak. Expanded clones get a size class; other rows say once, few or many, or leave the size out.

TRBD1,NA,TRBV6-5,15,TRBJ1-2,TGTGCCAGCAGCCCACAGGGGGACTCGCGACGGGGCTACACCTTC,CASSPQGDSRRGYTF
NA,NA,TRBV6-5,13,TRBJ1-2,TGTGCCAGCAGATCACAGGGAGGTTCCGGCTACACCTTC,CASRSQGGSGYTF
NA,NA,TRBV11-3,15,TRBJ2-5,TGTGCCAGCAGCTTAGGAGGGGGGAATCAAGAGACCCAGTACTTC,CASSLGGGNQETQYF
NA,NA,TRBV2,17,TRBJ2-6,TGTGCCAGCAGTGACCCGGGACTCCGCTCTGGGGCCAACGTCCTGACTTTC,CASSDPGLRSGANVLTF
NA,many,TRBV2,13,TRBJ2-2,TGTGCGAGACAGGCGGGAGAGGCCGGGGAGCTGTTTTTT,CARQAGEAGELFF
TRBD2,NA,TRBV5-1,13,TRBJ2-1,TGCGCCAGCAGACTAGCGGGAGGGGGTGAACAGGTCTTC,CASRLAGGGEQVF
NA,NA,TRBV18,19,TRBJ2-6,TGTGCCAGCTCACCGCGAGACACAGGGGGGGCCTCTGGGGCCAACGTCCTGACTTTC,CASSPRDTGGASGANVLTF
NA,NA,TRBV30,15,TRBJ2-7,TGTGCCTGGAGTGTTGGGGACACAAATCCCTACGAGCAGTACTTC,CAWSVGDTNPYEQYF
TRBD2,NA,TRBV6-4,15,TRBJ2-1,TGTGCCAGCAGTGACTCGTCTAGCGGGAAGAATGAGCAGTTCTTC,CASSDSSSGKNEQFF
NA,NA,TRBV5-4,12,TRBJ2-3,TGTGCCAGCAGCTTAGGCGAGGATACGCAGTATTTT,CASSLGEDTQYF
NA,NA,TRBV5-1,14,TRBJ2-7,TGCGCCAGCAGCTTGGGGAGCTTTACCTACGAGCAGTACTTC,CASSLGSFTYEQYF
NA,NA,TRBV4-1,19,TRBJ1-4,TGCGCCAGCAGCCAAGCTAGGGTGTCCCTCCCTACAACTAATGAAAAACTGTTTTTT,CASSQARVSLPTTNEKLFF
NA,NA,TRBV5-1,13,TRBJ2-1,TGCGCCAGCAGCTTAGTAGTCAGCGATGAGCAGTTCTTC,CASSLVVSDEQFF
NA,few,TRBV28,14,TRBJ2-5,TGTGCCAGCAGTCCCGGACAGAGTCAAGAGACCCAGTACTTC,CASSPGQSQETQYF
TRBD1,NA,TRBV19,14,TRBJ2-3,TGTGCCAGTAGTACAATGACAGGGGCAGATACGCAGTATTTT,CASSTMTGADTQYF
NA,NA,TRBV7-2,16,TRBJ2-1,TGTGCCAGCAGCTTAGGGGGTACAGGTTCCTACAATGAGCAGTTCTTC,CASSLGGTGSYNEQFF
NA,NA,TRBV6-5,15,TRBJ1-3,TGTGCCAGCAGTTACTCGAGGGCTGCTGGAAACACCATATATTTT,CASSYSRAAGNTIYF
NA,NA,TRBV13,14,TRBJ1-1,TGTGCCAGCAGCTTAAACCCGGGGAACACTGAAGCTTTCTTT,CASSLNPGNTEAFF
NA,NA,TRBV7-8,13,TRBJ1-1,TGTGCCAGCAGTTCGAACAAGGCCACTGAAGCTTTCTTT,CASSSNKATEAFF
TRBD1,NA,TRBV18,16,TRBJ2-2,TGTGCCAGCTCAACTGCCGGGACAGGGGGCACCGGGGAGCTGTTTTTT,CASSTAGTGGTGELFF
NA,once,TRBV29-1,14,TRBJ2-7,TGCAGCGTTGACTCGGCCGCCGGTGGTTACGAGCAGTACTTC,CSVDSAAGGYEQYF
TRBD1,once,TRBV2,14,TRBJ1-1,TGTGCCAGCAGTTCGACAGGGCTCGTCACTGAAGCTTTCTTT,CASSSTGLVTEAFF
TRBD1,NA,TRBV15,15,TRBJ2-7,TGTGCCACCAGCATCAAGGGGACAGACCCCTACGAGCAGTACTTC,CATSIKGTDPYEQYF
NA,NA,TRBV7-2,16,TRBJ1-1,TGTGCCAGCAGCTTAGGGGCGGGTTTAATGAACACTGAAGCTTTCTTT,CASSLGAGLMNTEAFF
NA,few,TRBV4-2,18,TRBJ1-5,TGTGCCAGCAGCTTGGGATCTCTTCTGGGTGTTCGCAATCAGCCCCAGCATTTT,CASSLGSLLGVRNQPQHF
TRBD1,NA,TRBV6-4,16,TRBJ2-4,TGTGCCAGCAGTGACCGGGACAGGCTAGCCAAAAACATTCAGTACTTC,CASSDRDRLAKNIQYF
TRBD1,NA,TRBV19,15,TRBJ2-1,TGTGCCAGTAGTTTTGAGGGACAGCTAGACAATGAGCAGTTCTTC,CASSFEGQLDNEQFF
TRBD1,once,TRBV18,18,TRBJ1-5,TGTGCCAGCTCACCCTTTAAGACAGGGGAGGAGAGCAATCAGCCCCAGCATTTT,CASSPFKTGEESNQPQHF
TRBD1,few,TRBV2,13,TRBJ1-5,TGTGCCAGCATGGGACAGGGCTCTCAGCCCCAGCATTTT,CASMGQGSQPQHF
NA,NA,TRBV7-2,15,TRBJ2-3,TGTGCCAGCAGCCCCTTCACGGGAGGCACAGATACGCAGTATTTT,CASSPFTGGTDTQYF
TRBD2,NA,TRBV6-1,15,TRBJ2-1,TGTGCCAGCAGTCCCCGGGGAGGGCGAGGAAATGAGCAGTTCTTC,CASSPRGGRGNEQFF
TRBD1,NA,TRBV5-1,14,TRBJ2-7,TGCGCCAGCAGCTTGGGGGACAGGGGCTACGAGCAGTACTTC,CASSLGDRGYEQYF
TRBD1,NA,TRBV5-1,14,TRBJ2-5,TGCGCCAGCAGCAAACAGGGGGCCCAAGAGACCCAGTACTTC,CASSKQGAQETQYF
TRBD2,NA,TRBV2,15,TRBJ2-3,TGTGCCAGCAGCCTCGGACTAGCGGGCACAGATACGCAGTATTTT,CASSLGLAGTDTQYF
TRBD1,NA,TRBV5-1,15,TRBJ2-3,TGCACCAGCAGCTTCGGACAGGCAAGCACAGATACGCAGTATTTT,CTSSFGQASTDTQYF
NA,NA,TRBV18,15,TRBJ2-7,TGTGCCAGCTCACCACCCTCCGGCAAATCCTACGAGCAGTACTTC,CASSPPSGKSYEQYF
NA,NA,TRBV19,13,TRBJ2-2,TGTGCCAGTAGCTTGGAGCCGAGTTCAGGGCTGTTTTTT,CASSLEPSSGLFF
NA,NA,TRBV28,15,TRBJ2-5,TGTGCCAGCAGTTTATCCCGGGCCGGAGAAGAGACCCAGTACTTC,CASSLSRAGEETQYF
TRBD2,NA,TRBV18,16,TRBJ2-5,TGTGCCAGCTCACCCGGACTAGCGGGAGTTACGGAGACCCAGTACTTC,CASSPGLAGVTETQYF
NA,NA,TRBV10-3,16,TRBJ2-1,TGTGCCATCAGTGCCTGGGGGGGGACAGATTACAATGAGCAGTTCTTC,CAISAWGGTDYNEQFF
NA,NA,TRBV7-2,13,TRBJ1-2,TGTGCCAGCAGCTTAAATCGGCCAGATGGCTACACCTTC,CASSLNRPDGYTF
NA,NA,TRBV6-5,12,TRBJ2-7,TGTGCCAGCAGACGGGGGCTCAACGAGCAGTACTTC,CASRRGLNEQYF
NA,NA,TRBV20-1,11,TRBJ2-3,TGCAGTGCTTCTTGGGCAGATACGCAGTATTTT,CSASWADTQYF
TRBD1,few,TRBV7-8,15,TRBJ1-5,TGTGCCAGTGGGGACAGGGCTTCGCGCAATCAGCCCCAGCATTTT,CASGDRASRNQPQHF
TRBD2,NA,TRBV11-3,19,TRBJ2-5,TGTGCCAGCAGCTTAGATGCGGCTAGCGGGGGGTGGTTTCGGGAGACCCAGTACTTC,CASSLDAASGGWFRETQYF
NA,NA,TRBV2,17,TRBJ2-3,TGTGCCAGCAGCAAAAATTTTATGGACTTACTCACAGATACGCAGTATTTT,CASSKNFMDLLTDTQYF
NA,NA,TRBV18,12,TRBJ2-2,TGTGCCAGCTCACCCAACACCGGGGAGCTGTTTTTT,CASSPNTGELFF